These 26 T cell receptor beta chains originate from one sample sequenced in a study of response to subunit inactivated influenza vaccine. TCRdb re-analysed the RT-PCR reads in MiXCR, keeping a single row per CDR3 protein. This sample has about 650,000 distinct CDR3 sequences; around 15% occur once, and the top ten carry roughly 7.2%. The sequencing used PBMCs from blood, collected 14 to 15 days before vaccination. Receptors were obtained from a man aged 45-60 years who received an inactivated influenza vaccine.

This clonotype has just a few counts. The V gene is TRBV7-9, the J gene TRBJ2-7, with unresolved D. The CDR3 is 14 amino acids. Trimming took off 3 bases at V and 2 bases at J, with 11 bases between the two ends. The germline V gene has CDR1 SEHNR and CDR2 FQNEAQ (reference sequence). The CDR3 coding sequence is TGTGCCAGCAGCTTCCCCCCAGACCCCTACGAGCAGTACTTC. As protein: CASSFPPDPYEQYF.

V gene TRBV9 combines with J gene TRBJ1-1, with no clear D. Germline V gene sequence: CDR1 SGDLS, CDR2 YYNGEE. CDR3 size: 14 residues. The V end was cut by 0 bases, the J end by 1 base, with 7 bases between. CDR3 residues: CASSVESGNTEAFF. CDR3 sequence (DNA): TGTGCCAGCAGCGTAGAATCTGGGAACACTGAAGCTTTCTTT.

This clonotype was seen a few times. The CDR3 sequence is CFTCFDRAVDTGELFF. The CDR3 bases are TGCTTCACCTGCTTCGACAGGGCAGTGGACACCGGGGAGCTGTTTTTT. The chain uses TRBV5-1 and TRBJ2-2; 7 bases match TRBD1. The CDR3 sequence is 16 residues long. Germline CDR1 and CDR2: SGHRS and YFSETQ.

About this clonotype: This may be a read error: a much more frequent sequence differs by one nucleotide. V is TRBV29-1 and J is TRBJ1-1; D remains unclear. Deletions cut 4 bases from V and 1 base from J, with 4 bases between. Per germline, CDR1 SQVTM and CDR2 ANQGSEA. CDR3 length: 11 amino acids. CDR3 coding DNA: TGCAGCGTTGTGAAGAACACTGAAGCTTTCTTT. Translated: CSVVKNTEAFF.

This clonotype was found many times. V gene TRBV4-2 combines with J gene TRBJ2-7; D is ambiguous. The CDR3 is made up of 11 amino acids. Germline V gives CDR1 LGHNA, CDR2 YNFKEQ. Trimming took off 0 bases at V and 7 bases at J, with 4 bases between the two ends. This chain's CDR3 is CASSQEGEQYF. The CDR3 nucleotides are TGTGCCAGCAGCCAAGAGGGGGAGCAGTACTTC.

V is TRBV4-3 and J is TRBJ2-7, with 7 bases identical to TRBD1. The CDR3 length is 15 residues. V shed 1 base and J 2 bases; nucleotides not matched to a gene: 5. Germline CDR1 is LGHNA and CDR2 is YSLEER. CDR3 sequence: CASSQVEGGAYEQYF. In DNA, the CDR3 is TGCGCCAGCAGCCAAGTTGAAGGGGGCGCCTACGAGCAGTACTTC.

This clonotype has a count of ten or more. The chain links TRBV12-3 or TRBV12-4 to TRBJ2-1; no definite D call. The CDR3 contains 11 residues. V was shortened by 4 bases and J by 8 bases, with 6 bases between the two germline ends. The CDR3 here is CASSSTHEQFF. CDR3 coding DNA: TGTGCCAGCAGTTCGACACATGAGCAGTTCTTC.

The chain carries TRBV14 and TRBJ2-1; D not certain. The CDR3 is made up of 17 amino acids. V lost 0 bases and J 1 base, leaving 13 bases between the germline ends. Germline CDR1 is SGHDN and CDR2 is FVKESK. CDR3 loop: CASSQDLGIISYNEQFF. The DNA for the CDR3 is TGTGCCAGCAGCCAAGATTTGGGGATTATATCCTACAATGAGCAGTTCTTC.

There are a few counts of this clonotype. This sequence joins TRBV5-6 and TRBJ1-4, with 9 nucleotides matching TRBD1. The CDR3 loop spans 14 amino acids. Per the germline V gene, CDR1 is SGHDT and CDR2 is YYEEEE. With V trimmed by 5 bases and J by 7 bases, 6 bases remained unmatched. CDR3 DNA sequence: TGTGCCAGCAGTGAACAGGGGGCTGGTGAAAAACTGTTTTTT. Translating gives CASSEQGAGEKLFF.

The CDR3 DNA reads TGTGCCAGCAGTCAAACTAACTATGGCTACACCTTC. This translates into CASSQTNYGYTF. The chain carries TRBV12-3 or TRBV12-4 and TRBJ1-2; D is unresolved. V lost 5 bases and J 0 bases, leaving 4 bases between the germline ends. The CDR3 loop spans 12 amino acids.

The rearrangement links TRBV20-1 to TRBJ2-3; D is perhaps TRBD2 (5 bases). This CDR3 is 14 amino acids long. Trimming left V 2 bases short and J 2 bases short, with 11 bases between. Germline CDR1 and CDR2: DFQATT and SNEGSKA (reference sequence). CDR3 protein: CSARSSGPTDTQYF. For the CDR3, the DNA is TGCAGTGCTAGATCCAGCGGACCCACAGATACGCAGTATTTT.

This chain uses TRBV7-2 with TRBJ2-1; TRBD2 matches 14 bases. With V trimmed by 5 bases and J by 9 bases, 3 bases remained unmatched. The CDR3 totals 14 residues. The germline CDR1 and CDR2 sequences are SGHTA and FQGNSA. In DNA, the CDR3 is TGTGCCAGCAGCCGACTAGCGGGGGGGCGTGAGCAGTTCTTC. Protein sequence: CASSRLAGGREQFF.

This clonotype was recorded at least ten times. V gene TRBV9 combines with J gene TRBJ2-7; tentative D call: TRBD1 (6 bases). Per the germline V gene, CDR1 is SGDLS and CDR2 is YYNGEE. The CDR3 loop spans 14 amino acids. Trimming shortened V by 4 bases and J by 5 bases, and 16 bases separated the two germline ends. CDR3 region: CASSPQGKVDEQYF. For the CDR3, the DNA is TGTGCCAGCAGCCCACAGGGAAAGGTCGACGAGCAGTACTTC.

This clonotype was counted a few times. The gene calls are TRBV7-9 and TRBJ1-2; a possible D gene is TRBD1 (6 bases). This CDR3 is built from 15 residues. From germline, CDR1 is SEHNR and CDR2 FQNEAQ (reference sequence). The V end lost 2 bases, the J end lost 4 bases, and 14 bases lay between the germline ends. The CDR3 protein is CASSLQQGISYGYTF. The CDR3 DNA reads TGTGCCAGCAGCTTACAACAGGGCATCTCCTATGGCTACACCTTC.

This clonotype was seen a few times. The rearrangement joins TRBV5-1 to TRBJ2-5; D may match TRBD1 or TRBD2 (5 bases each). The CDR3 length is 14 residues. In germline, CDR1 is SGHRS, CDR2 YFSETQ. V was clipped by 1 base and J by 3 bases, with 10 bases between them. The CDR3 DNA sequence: TGCGCCAGCAGCTTGCGGGACCCAGAAGAGACCCAGTACTTC. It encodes CASSLRDPEETQYF. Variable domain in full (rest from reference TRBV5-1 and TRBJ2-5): KAGVTQTPRYLIKTRGQQVTLSCSPISGHRSVSWYQQTPGQGLQFLFEYFSETQRNKGNFPGRFSGRQFSNSRSEMNVSTLELGDSALYLCASSLRDPEETQYFGPGTRLLVL.

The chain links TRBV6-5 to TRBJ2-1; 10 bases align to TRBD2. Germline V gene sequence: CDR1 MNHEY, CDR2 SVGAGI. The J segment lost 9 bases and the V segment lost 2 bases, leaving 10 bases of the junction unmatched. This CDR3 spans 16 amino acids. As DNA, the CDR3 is TGTGCCAGCAGTTACGCCACTAGCGGGAATAAGGGTGAGCAGTTCTTC. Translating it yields CASSYATSGNKGEQFF.

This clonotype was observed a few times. In nucleotides, the CDR3 is TGTGCCAGCTCACCACGTAGCAGGGTGGACACCGGGGAGCTGTTTTTT. It yields the protein CASSPRSRVDTGELFF. This chain uses TRBV18 with TRBJ2-2, with D maybe TRBD1 (5 bases). Germline assignment: CDR1 KGHSH and CDR2 LQKENI. The germline V and J ends were trimmed by 1 base and 3 bases, with 12 bases remaining between them. There are 16 residues in the CDR3.

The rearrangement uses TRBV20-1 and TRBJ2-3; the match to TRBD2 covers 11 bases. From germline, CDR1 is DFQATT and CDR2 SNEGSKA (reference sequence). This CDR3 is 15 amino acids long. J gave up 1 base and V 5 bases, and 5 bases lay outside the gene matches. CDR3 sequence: CSASTLAGGTDTQYF. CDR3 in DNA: TGCAGTGCTTCGACACTAGCGGGGGGCACAGATACGCAGTATTTT.

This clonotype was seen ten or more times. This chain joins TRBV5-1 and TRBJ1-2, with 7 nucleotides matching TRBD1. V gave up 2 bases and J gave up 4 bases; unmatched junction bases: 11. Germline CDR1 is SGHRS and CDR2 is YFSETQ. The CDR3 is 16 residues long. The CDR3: CASSFDRAPRVYGYTF. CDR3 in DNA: TGCGCCAGCAGCTTCGACAGGGCGCCGCGCGTCTATGGCTACACCTTC. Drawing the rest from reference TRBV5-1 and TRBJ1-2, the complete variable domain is KAGVTQTPRYLIKTRGQQVTLSCSPISGHRSVSWYQQTPGQGLQFLFEYFSETQRNKGNFPGRFSGRQFSNSRSEMNVSTLELGDSALYLCASSFDRAPRVYGYTFGSGTRLTVV.

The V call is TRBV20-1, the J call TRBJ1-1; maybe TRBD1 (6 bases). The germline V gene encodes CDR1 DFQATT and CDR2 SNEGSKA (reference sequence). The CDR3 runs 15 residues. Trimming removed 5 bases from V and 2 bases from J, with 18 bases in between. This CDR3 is CSAPRRGRSNTEAFF. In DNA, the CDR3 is TGCAGTGCTCCCCGACGGGGGCGGTCTAACACTGAAGCTTTCTTT.

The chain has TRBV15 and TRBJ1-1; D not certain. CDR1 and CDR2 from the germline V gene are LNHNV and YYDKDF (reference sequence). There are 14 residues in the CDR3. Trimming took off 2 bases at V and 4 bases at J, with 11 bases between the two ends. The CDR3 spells CATSRPVMGTEAFF. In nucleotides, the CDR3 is TGTGCCACCAGCAGACCCGTAATGGGCACTGAAGCTTTCTTT. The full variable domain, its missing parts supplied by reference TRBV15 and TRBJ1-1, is DAMVIQNPRYQVTQFGKPVTLSCSQTLNHNVMYWYQQKSSQAPKLLFHYYDKDFNNEADTPDNFQSRRPNTSFCFLDIRSPGLGDTAMYLCATSRPVMGTEAFFGQGTRLTVV.

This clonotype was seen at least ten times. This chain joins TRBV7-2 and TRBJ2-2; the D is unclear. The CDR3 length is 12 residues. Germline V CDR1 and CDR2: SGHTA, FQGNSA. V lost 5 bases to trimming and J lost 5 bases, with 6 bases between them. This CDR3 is CASSRFTGELFF. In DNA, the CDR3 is TGTGCCAGCAGCCGCTTTACCGGGGAGCTGTTTTTT.

CDR3 in amino acids: CSARALGQFF. CDR3 sequence (DNA): TGCAGTGCTAGAGCCCTAGGGCAGTTCTTC. This sequence joins TRBV20-1 and TRBJ2-1; D remains ambiguous. Germline V CDR1 and CDR2: DFQATT, SNEGSKA (reference sequence). The CDR3 contains 10 residues. Trimming took 1 base from V and 12 from J, leaving 7 bases between them.

This chain's CDR3 is CASSRVGSYGELFF. The CDR3 nucleotides read TGCGCCAGCAGCCGCGTTGGGAGTTACGGGGAGCTGTTTTTT. The rearrangement links TRBV4-1 to TRBJ2-2, with TRBD2 as a possible D gene (5 bases). Germline-derived CDR1 and CDR2 are MGHRA and YSYEKL. V was trimmed by 4 bases and J by 7 bases, leaving 13 bases between them. The CDR3 has 14 residues.

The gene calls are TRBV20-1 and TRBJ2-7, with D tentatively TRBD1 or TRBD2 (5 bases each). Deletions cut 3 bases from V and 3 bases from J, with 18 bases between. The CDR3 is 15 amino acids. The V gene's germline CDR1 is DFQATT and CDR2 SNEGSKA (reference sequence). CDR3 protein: CSARAVVGTGYEQYF. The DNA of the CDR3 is TGCAGTGCTAGGGCGGTCGTCGGGACGGGCTACGAGCAGTACTTC.

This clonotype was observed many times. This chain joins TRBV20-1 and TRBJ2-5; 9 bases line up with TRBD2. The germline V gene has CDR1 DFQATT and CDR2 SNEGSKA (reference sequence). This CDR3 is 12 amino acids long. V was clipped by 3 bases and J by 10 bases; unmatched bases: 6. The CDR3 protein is CSARVGLASQYF. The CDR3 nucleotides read TGCAGTGCTAGGGTGGGACTAGCAAGCCAGTACTTC.